These 15 T cell receptor beta chains were sequenced from one sample in a study of blood T cell repertoires in COVID-19. Here immunoSEQ multiplex PCR was the method, and the copy in TCRdb shows in-frame clones only, minus some. The table shows 140,000 to 150,000 clones, with under 85% occurring only once. Sequenced: peripheral blood. All receptors derive from a man aged 45-65 years with active or convalescent COVID-19.

The chain combines TRBV2 with TRBJ2-3; 10 bases map to TRBD2. The V gene end was trimmed by 5 bases and the J gene end by 6 bases; junction bases not matched to a gene: 8. CDR3 length equals 15 residues. Germline CDR1 reads SNHLY; CDR2 reads FYNNEI. The CDR3 nucleotides are TGTGCCAGCAGTATCCTAGCGGGAGTCGGGGATACGCAGTATTTT. Protein: CASSILAGVGDTQYF.

The chain links TRBV28 to TRBJ1-5; a weak D match, TRBD1 (6 bases). Germline lookup yields CDR1 MDHEN and CDR2 SYDVKM. V was trimmed by 3 bases and J by 9 bases, leaving 27 bases between them. The CDR3 sequence is 18 residues long. The CDR3 region is CASSFEGEGILIAGPQHF. As DNA, the CDR3 is TGTGCCAGCAGTTTTGAGGGGGAAGGAATCCTAATCGCAGGGCCCCAGCATTTT.

This clone was detected a few times. The rearrangement links TRBV11-2 to TRBJ1-2; TRBD1 aligns across 9 bases. This CDR3 comprises 15 residues. The trim removed 5 bases at V and 4 bases at J, leaving 8 bases unmatched. Germline-derived CDR1 and CDR2 are SGHAT and FQNNGV. The CDR3 nucleotides are TGTGCCAGCAGCGTCGACAGGGGGGCCCCCTATGGCTACACCTTC. Encoded protein: CASSVDRGAPYGYTF.

This clone has only one observation. The CDR3 bases are TGTGCCAGCAGCTCGGGACACTTAACAGATACGCAGTATTTT. Translation gives CASSSGHLTDTQYF. The chain couples TRBV11-3 to TRBJ2-3; D perhaps matches TRBD1 (6 bases). This CDR3 spans 14 amino acids. Germline V lookup: CDR1 SGHNT, CDR2 YENEEA. V was shortened by 4 bases and J by 3 bases, with 11 bases between the two germline ends.

This chain connects TRBV6-5 to TRBJ2-2; 9 bases fit TRBD1. This CDR3 has 15 amino acids. V shed 3 bases and J 5 bases; nucleotides not matched to a gene: 4. Germline V CDR1 and CDR2: MNHEY, SVGAGI. Written as DNA, the CDR3 is TGTGCCAGCAGTTATGGGACAGGGATGACCGGGGAGCTGTTTTTT. It encodes CASSYGTGMTGELFF.

The V call is TRBV9, the J call TRBJ2-7; 7 nucleotides match TRBD1. J lost 4 bases, V lost 4 bases, and 11 bases had no gene match. The CDR3 extends over 15 amino acids. CDR1 SGDLS and CDR2 YYNGEE come from the germline V gene. The CDR3 DNA is TGTGCCAGCAGCCCGGGGACAGCCCTCTTGTACGAGCAGTACTTC. This translates into CASSPGTALLYEQYF.

The chain carries TRBV6-5 and TRBJ2-5; possible D gene TRBD1, 6 bases. The V gene lost 4 bases and the J gene lost 5 bases, with 17 bases spanning the gap. Germline V gives CDR1 MNHEY, CDR2 SVGAGI. The CDR3 covers 15 residues. CDR3 sequence reads: CASSSSGTRRETQYF. The CDR3 DNA reads as TGTGCCAGCAGTTCCTCCGGGACAAGAAGGGAGACCCAGTACTTC.

The rearrangement uses TRBV7-2 and TRBJ2-5; the match to TRBD1 covers 8 bases. This CDR3 is built from 15 residues. The germline V gene encodes CDR1 SGHTA and CDR2 FQGNSA. J gave up 4 bases and V 5 bases, and 9 bases lay outside the gene matches. CDR3 coding DNA: TGTGCCAGCAGCGATTGGTCAGGGGGCTTAGAGACCCAGTACTTC. It translates to CASSDWSGGLETQYF.

This clone appeared a single time. The V call is TRBV20-1, the J call TRBJ1-3; D is perhaps TRBD1 (5 bases). Trimming shortened V by 3 bases and J by 4 bases, and 16 bases separated the two germline ends. This CDR3 is built from 15 residues. Germline V gives CDR1 DFQATT, CDR2 SNEGSKA (reference sequence). CDR3 nucleotide sequence: TGCAGTGCTAGTGTCATAAGGGGTCCAGGAAACACCATATATTTT. This codes for CSASVIRGPGNTIYF.

V is TRBV15 and J is TRBJ2-2; unclear D gene. Trimming left V 0 bases short and J 7 bases short, with 12 bases between. Germline CDR1 LNHNV, CDR2 YYDKDF (reference sequence). This CDR3 spans 15 amino acids. CDR3 in DNA: TGTGCCACCAGCAGAGATGTCCGGGTTGGCGGGGAGCTGTTTTTT. This codes for CATSRDVRVGGELFF.

The V and J genes are TRBV27 and TRBJ1-1; D gene uncertain. This CDR3 is built from 12 residues. CDR1 and CDR2 (germline): MNHEY, SMNVEV (reference sequence). V lost 5 bases, J lost 11 bases, and 15 bases lay in between. In nucleotides, the CDR3 is TGTGCCAGCAGTCCTGCGGGAACGAGGGCTTTCTTT. Translation: CASSPAGTRAFF.

The chain carries TRBV9 and TRBJ2-7; maybe TRBD1 (5 bases). CDR1 and CDR2 (germline): SGDLS, YYNGEE. The ends were cut back, 0 bases at V and 1 base at J, with 8 bases in the middle. This CDR3 comprises 14 residues. The chain's CDR3 is CASSVVDRSYEQYF. CDR3 nucleotide sequence: TGTGCCAGCAGCGTAGTCGACAGATCCTACGAGCAGTACTTC.

The genes are TRBV3-1 (or the pseudogene TRBV3-2) and TRBJ1-4; a possible D gene is TRBD1 (5 bases). CDR3 length: 14 residues. Germline V lookup: CDR1 LGHDT, CDR2 YNNKEL (reference sequence). Trimming removed 4 bases at V and 6 bases at J, with 12 bases between. CDR3 residues: CASSLVGGDEKLFF. The CDR3 nucleotides are TGTGCCAGCAGCCTGGTGGGGGGAGATGAAAAACTGTTTTTT.

V is TRBV4-1 and J is TRBJ2-7; 9 nucleotides agree with TRBD2. V lost 1 base and J lost 0; bases outside the gene matches: 1. Germline V lookup: CDR1 MGHRA, CDR2 YSYEKL. The CDR3 has 15 amino acids. The CDR3 spells CASSQGLAASYEQYF. As DNA, the CDR3 is TGCGCCAGCAGCCAAGGACTAGCGGCCTCCTACGAGCAGTACTTC.

The rearrangement uses TRBV27 and TRBJ1-2; 10 positions match TRBD1. Germline V CDR1 and CDR2: MNHEY, SMNVEV (reference sequence). The CDR3 covers 15 residues. V was pared by 5 bases and J by 3 bases, with 6 bases of the junction left unmatched. For the CDR3, the DNA is TGTGCCAGCAGTACCGCGGGACAGGGGTACTATGGCTACACCTTC. It encodes CASSTAGQGYYGYTF.